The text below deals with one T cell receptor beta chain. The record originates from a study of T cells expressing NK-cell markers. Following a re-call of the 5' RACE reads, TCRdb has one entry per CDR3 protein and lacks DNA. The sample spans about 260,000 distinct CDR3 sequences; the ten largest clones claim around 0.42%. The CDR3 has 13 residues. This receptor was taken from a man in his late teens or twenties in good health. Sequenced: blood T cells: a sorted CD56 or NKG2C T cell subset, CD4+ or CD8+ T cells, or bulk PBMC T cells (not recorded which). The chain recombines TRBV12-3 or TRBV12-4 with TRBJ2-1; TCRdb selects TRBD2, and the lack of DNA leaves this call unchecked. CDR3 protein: CASSLLRANEQFF.